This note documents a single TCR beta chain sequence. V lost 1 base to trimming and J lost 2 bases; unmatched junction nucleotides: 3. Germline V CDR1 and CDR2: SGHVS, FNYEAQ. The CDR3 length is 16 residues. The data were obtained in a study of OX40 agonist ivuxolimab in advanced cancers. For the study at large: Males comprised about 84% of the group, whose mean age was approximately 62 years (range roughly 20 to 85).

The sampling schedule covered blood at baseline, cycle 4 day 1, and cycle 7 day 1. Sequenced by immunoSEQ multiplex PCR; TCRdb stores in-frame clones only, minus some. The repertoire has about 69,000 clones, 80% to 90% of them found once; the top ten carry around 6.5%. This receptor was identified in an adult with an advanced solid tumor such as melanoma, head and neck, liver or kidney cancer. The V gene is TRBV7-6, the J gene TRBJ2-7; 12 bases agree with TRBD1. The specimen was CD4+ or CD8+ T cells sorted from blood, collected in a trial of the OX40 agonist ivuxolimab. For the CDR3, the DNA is TGTGCCAGCAGCTTAGGGGGGACAGGGGGCCCCTACGAGCAGTACTTC. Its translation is CASSLGGTGGPYEQYF.